Here is one TCR beta chain with its context. Antigen unknown. Time point described: newly diagnosed GD, antithyroid drugs for less than 3 months. Following extraction of RNA from PBMCs, that RNA was used to make the TCR library. CDR1 and CDR2 (germline): LNHDA, SQIVND (reference sequence). CDR3 size: 15 residues. Trimming removed 7 bases at V and 1 base at J, with 13 bases between. This sample is part of a study of regulatory T cells in long-lasting Graves disease. Overall study findings and caveats: Compared with new cases, persistent Graves' patients showed reduced TCR diversity. It was in persistent disease that TRBV28, TRBJ1-2 and TRBJ2-5 were favored.

Arm-PCR of CDR3 regions and iRepertoire HTBI primers were used to build TCR beta libraries. TCRdb re-analysed the multiplex PCR reads in MiXCR, keeping a single row per CDR3 protein. The sample shows some 560,000 distinct CDR3 sequences, about 16% of them seen only once. The sample was also linked to a second study, of T cells in Graves' hyperthyroidism and ophthalmopathy.

This clonotype was obtained from a woman between 40 and 65 years old with Graves disease. This specimen consisted of peripheral blood mononuclear cells (PBMCs), obtained at new diagnosis, from a patient treated with antithyroid drugs. The chain couples TRBV19 to TRBJ2-2; D uncertain. Written as DNA, the CDR3 is TGTGCCAGTAAAACGTCGTCACGGAACACCGGGGAGCTGTTTTTT. It yields the protein CASKTSSRNTGELFF.